The 9 T cell receptor beta chains below come from one sample, sequenced in a study of blood T cell repertoires in COVID-19 (dated by TCRdb to about 2020). The method behind the library was the immunoSEQ multiplex PCR assay. Held by TCRdb, this immuneACCESS table contains in-frame sequences only and omits some clones. Under half of the omission traces to an unresolved V gene where checked; the cause of the rest is unknown. The sample table lists about 240,000 clones, roughly 80% of them with a count of one. Approximately 9.6% of the sample is in the top ten clones. The material sequenced was peripheral blood. These receptors were collected from an elderly woman with acute or convalescent COVID-19.

This clone was seen more than once but under ten times. The V and J genes are TRBV5-1 and TRBJ1-1, with 8 positions matching TRBD1. With V trimmed by 2 bases and J by 3 bases, 9 bases remained unmatched. Germline CDR1 and CDR2: SGHRS and YFSETQ. The CDR3 is made up of 16 amino acids. The CDR3 loop is CASSLRTGPGYTEAFF. CDR3 bases: TGCGCCAGCAGCTTAAGGACAGGGCCGGGGTACACTGAAGCTTTCTTT.

The chain couples TRBV2 to TRBJ2-7; possible D gene TRBD2, 6 bases. The length of the CDR3 is 14 residues. The germline CDR1 and CDR2 sequences are SNHLY and FYNNEI. The V and J ends lost 7 bases and 0 bases respectively, with 13 bases between them. CDR3 amino acids: CASKRDFSSYEQYF. The DNA for the CDR3 is TGTGCCAGCAAACGGGACTTCAGCTCCTACGAGCAGTACTTC.

This clone appeared a single time. The chain employs TRBV5-1 and TRBJ2-7; perhaps TRBD1 as D (5 bases). CDR3 length: 14 amino acids. CDR1 is SGHRS and CDR2 is YFSETQ in the germline V gene. The V and J ends lost 0 bases and 2 bases respectively, with 9 bases between them. The DNA for the CDR3 is TGCGCCAGCAGCTTGGGACAGCTAACCTACGAGCAGTACTTC. This encodes CASSLGQLTYEQYF.

V and J are TRBV6-1 and TRBJ1-5; 9 positions agree with TRBD1. Trimming cost V 2 bases and J 5 bases; bases outside gene matches: 4. CDR1 is MNHNS, CDR2 SASEGT, per germline. This CDR3 is 15 amino acids long. The CDR3 bases are TGTGCCAGCAGTGAATTGGGACAGGGCTATCAGCCCCAGCATTTT. Translating gives CASSELGQGYQPQHF.

The V gene is TRBV28, the J gene TRBJ2-3; TRBD2 matches 10 bases. Looked up from germline, CDR1 is MDHEN and CDR2 is SYDVKM. The CDR3 is made up of 15 amino acids. J gave up 3 bases and V 8 bases, and 8 bases lay outside the gene matches. The CDR3 DNA reads TGTGCCAGCCTTCGAGCGGGGGGGCCGACAGATACGCAGTATTTT. It encodes CASLRAGGPTDTQYF.

V usage is TRBV11-2 and J usage is TRBJ1-2, with 10 bases lining up with TRBD1. The CDR3 has 15 residues. The V and J ends lost 5 bases and 3 bases, in that order; junction bases with no gene match: 6. Per germline, CDR1 SGHAT and CDR2 FQNNGV. The CDR3 region has the DNA TGTGCCAGCAGCACAAAGACAGGGGGCTACTATGGCTACACCTTC. Amino acid sequence: CASSTKTGGYYGYTF.

The rearrangement joins TRBV2 to TRBJ1-1, with 7 positions matching TRBD1. The germline CDR1 and CDR2 sequences are SNHLY and FYNNEI. The CDR3 spans 15 residues. The J segment lost 1 base and the V segment lost 5 bases, leaving 7 bases of the junction unmatched. CDR3: CASSSHGQANTEAFF. The CDR3, as DNA: TGTGCCAGCAGTTCTCACGGACAGGCGAACACTGAAGCTTTCTTT.

The chain carries TRBV5-4 and TRBJ2-2; D unclear. This CDR3 region has 14 residues. The ends were cut back, 0 bases at V and 2 bases at J, with 5 bases in the middle. Germline CDR1 is SGHNT and CDR2 is YYREEE (reference sequence). The CDR3 here is CASSLELNTGELFF. The CDR3 DNA reads as TGTGCCAGCAGCTTGGAACTAAACACCGGGGAGCTGTTTTTT.

The chain uses TRBV6-1 and TRBJ2-5; the match to TRBD1 covers 7 bases. The CDR3 is 18 amino acids. Losses at the gene ends were 4 bases for V and 1 base for J; bases not matched to a gene: 15. The germline CDR1 and CDR2 sequences are MNHNS and SASEGT. In nucleotides, the CDR3 is TGTGCCAGCAGTGCCCGGGACAGACGCTATCCCATCCAAGAGACCCAGTACTTC. Protein: CASSARDRRYPIQETQYF.